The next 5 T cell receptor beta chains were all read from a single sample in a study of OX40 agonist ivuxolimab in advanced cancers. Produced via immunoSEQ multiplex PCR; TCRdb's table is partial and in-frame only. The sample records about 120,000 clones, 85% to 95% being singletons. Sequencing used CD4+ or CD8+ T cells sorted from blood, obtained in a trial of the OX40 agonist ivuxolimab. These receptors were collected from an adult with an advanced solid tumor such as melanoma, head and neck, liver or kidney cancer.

CDR3 bases: TGTGCCAGCAGTGTCCGGGACAGGCTCCTTCCCACTGAAGCTTTCTTT. Its protein product is CASSVRDRLLPTEAFF. The chain has TRBV28 and TRBJ1-1; 8 bases align to TRBD1. Germline V CDR1 and CDR2: MDHEN, SYDVKM. This CDR3 is 16 amino acids long. Unmatched junction bases numbered 12, after V lost 5 bases and J lost 4 bases.

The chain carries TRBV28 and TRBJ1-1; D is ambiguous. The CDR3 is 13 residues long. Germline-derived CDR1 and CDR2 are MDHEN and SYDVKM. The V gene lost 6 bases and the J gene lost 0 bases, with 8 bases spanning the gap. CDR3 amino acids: CASRRQMNTEAFF. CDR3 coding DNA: TGTGCCAGCAGAAGGCAGATGAACACTGAAGCTTTCTTT.

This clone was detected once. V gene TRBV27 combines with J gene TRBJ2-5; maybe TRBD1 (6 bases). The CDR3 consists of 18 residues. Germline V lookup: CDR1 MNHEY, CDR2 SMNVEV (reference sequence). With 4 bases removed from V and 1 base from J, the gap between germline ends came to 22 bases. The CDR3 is CASSSSRGGANRQETQYF. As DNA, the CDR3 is TGTGCCAGCAGTTCAAGCAGGGGTGGAGCAAATCGCCAAGAGACCCAGTACTTC.

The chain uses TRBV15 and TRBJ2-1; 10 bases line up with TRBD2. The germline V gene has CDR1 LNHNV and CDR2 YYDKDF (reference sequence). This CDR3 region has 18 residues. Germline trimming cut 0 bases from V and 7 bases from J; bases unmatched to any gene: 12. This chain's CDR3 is CATSRDLDKLAGRNEQFF. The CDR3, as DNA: TGTGCCACCAGCAGAGATCTGGACAAACTAGCGGGAAGGAATGAGCAGTTCTTC.

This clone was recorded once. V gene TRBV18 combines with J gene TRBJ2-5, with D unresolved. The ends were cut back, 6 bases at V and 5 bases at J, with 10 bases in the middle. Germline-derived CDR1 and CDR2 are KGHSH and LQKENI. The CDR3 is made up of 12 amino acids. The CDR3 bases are TGTGCCAGCTCCCAGGATTGGGAGACCCAGTACTTC. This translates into CASSQDWETQYF.